Sequencing of this T cell receptor (beta chain) was carried out in a study of shared clonotypes between healthy human individuals. As for this clone: No antigen is known for it.

Study results and caveats: A reduction in generation probabilities was seen for non-shared clonotypes relative to those shared by all four donors.

CDR3 size: 14 residues. Germline CDR1 reads ENHRY; CDR2 reads SYGVKD. Trimming cost V 7 bases and J 8 bases, with 20 bases left between them. Clones were sequenced by immunoSEQ multiplex PCR, and TCRdb holds only the in-frame ones, with some missing. The table shows about 120,000 clones, with around 68% occurring only once. Donation came from healthy HIV-negative adults that had no recent acute infections or vaccinations. CD8 memory pooled CD45RO+ cells and CCR7-negative CD45RA+ TemRA cells. This clonotype was obtained from a woman younger than 45 in good health. Sequenced material: memory CD8+ T cells sorted from blood. As to subset: CD45RO+ cells pooled with CCR7-negative TemRA cells. J is TRBJ1-2 and V is TRBV10-3; D might be TRBD1 (5 bases). The CDR3 region is CAITPAGGDGGYTF. The CDR3 region has the DNA TGTGCCATCACCCCCGCCGGGGGTGACGGCGGCTACACCTTC.